This TCR beta chain comes out of a study of T-cell reconstitution after alpha-beta-depleted transplantation in children. This CDR3 is built from 19 residues. There are a few counts of this clonotype. This may be a read error, as it is one base from a much larger clone. A library of TCRbeta sequences, prepared with unique molecular identifiers, was generated. TCRdb called the PCR reads again in MiXCR, with one record for every CDR3 protein. Here the sample spans around 72,000 distinct CDR3 sequences, 4.9% being singletons. The V gene is TRBV12-3 or TRBV12-4, the J gene TRBJ1-5, with TRBD1 matching over 7 bases. The sequencing here drew on PBMCs, mostly from graft donor cells, taken 180 days after TCRalphabeta/CD19-depleted stem cell transplant. The TCR sequence derives from a boy in the first two years of life who had a stem cell transplant for acute myeloid leukemia, so the T cells may come from the graft donor. CDR3 DNA: TGTACCAGCAGTTATAGGACAGGAGGACGAAAATATAGCAATCAGCCCCAGCATTTT. It is translated as CTSSYRTGGRKYSNQPQHF.